This section outlines one T cell receptor beta chain sequence together with its context. Newly diagnosed patients aged 18 to 65 had hyperthyroidism of under 2 months' duration. J was trimmed by 2 bases and V by 7 bases; bases with no gene match: 7. The CDR3 runs to 16 residues. Germline V gene lookup returns CDR1 SNHLY and CDR2 FYNNEI. The data stem from a study of T cells in Graves' hyperthyroidism and ophthalmopathy. Amplification of TCR beta CDR3 regions used RNA as the template. An initial round of RT-PCR targeting the TCR CDR3 relied on the HTBI primer set. Each CDR3 protein gets one entry after TCRdb re-called the multiplex PCR reads with MiXCR. The profile covers a few hundred thousand distinct CDR3 sequences, with 15% to 20% appearing a single time and under 55% taken by the ten largest.

The sequence was collected from a woman in her forties or fifties with Graves' hyperthyroidism. The sample comprised blood. The J gene is TRBJ2-6, the V gene TRBV2; 8 nucleotides match TRBD1. The chain's CDR3 is CASNRAGQAGANVLTF. The CDR3 DNA sequence: TGTGCCAGCAACCGGGCGGGACAGGCTGGGGCCAACGTCCTGACTTTC.